This entry lists 18 T cell receptor beta chains sequenced from one sample in a study of cytomegalovirus exposure and HLA in healthy donors. PCR primers comprised 60 Vbeta and 13 Jbeta primers. The data were produced by immunoSEQ multiplex PCR, yet TCRdb's version contains in-frame clones alone and is incomplete. The repertoire holds 150,000 to 200,000 clones, roughly 80% seen once, with roughly 2% in the top ten. Sequencing was performed on PBMCs. The receptors stem from a human donor in good health.

This clone was detected a few times. The chain combines TRBV4-2 with TRBJ1-5, with D perhaps TRBD1 (5 bases). Germline V gene sequence: CDR1 LGHNA, CDR2 YNFKEQ. The V gene lost 0 bases and the J gene lost 9 bases, with 18 bases spanning the gap. CDR3 length: 16 amino acids. The CDR3 DNA follows: TGTGCCAGCAGCCAAGATTTCGAGGGACTCTCGGGGCCCCAGCATTTT. It yields the protein CASSQDFEGLSGPQHF.

As for this clone: The same CDR3 can be traced to other DNA sequences in this sample. For the CDR3, the DNA is TGCGCCAGCAGCCAGCCCGGACAGGGTAACTATGGCTACACCTTC. Amino acids: CASSQPGQGNYGYTF. The rearrangement links TRBV4-1 to TRBJ1-2, with 8 bases fitting TRBD1. J lost 1 base, V lost 3 bases, and 4 bases had no gene match. The CDR3 extends over 15 amino acids. CDR1 is MGHRA, CDR2 YSYEKL, per germline.

The rearrangement links TRBV5-4 to TRBJ2-5; 7 bases match TRBD1. V gave up 2 bases and J gave up 1 base; unmatched junction bases: 5. CDR1 and CDR2 (germline): SGHNT, YYREEE (reference sequence). This CDR3 has 15 amino acids. CDR3 nucleotide sequence: TGTGCCAGCAGCTTAAACTGGGACAGCCAAGAGACCCAGTACTTC. This codes for CASSLNWDSQETQYF.

The count of this clone is one. The gene calls are TRBV7-6 and TRBJ2-1; no clear D. Per germline, CDR1 SGHVS and CDR2 FNYEAQ. Trimming pared 5 bases from V and 4 bases from J, leaving 9 bases between. This CDR3 has 13 residues. The CDR3 reads CASSNFSYNEQFF. CDR3 DNA sequence: TGTGCCAGCAGCAATTTCAGTTACAATGAGCAGTTCTTC.

The genes are TRBV5-5 and TRBJ2-7; a possible D gene is TRBD1 (5 bases). The CDR3 has 15 residues. The germline V gene has CDR1 SGHKS and CDR2 YYEKEE (reference sequence). V was trimmed by 0 bases and J by 3 bases, leaving 13 bases between them. The CDR3 DNA reads TGTGCCAGCAGCTTGGGGCCAGGACAAGGCTACGAGCAGTACTTC. This gives the protein CASSLGPGQGYEQYF.

The chain joins TRBV11-3 to TRBJ2-7; D unclear. The CDR3 loop spans 14 amino acids. The germline CDR1 and CDR2 sequences are SGHNT and YENEEA. V dropped 6 bases and J dropped 0 bases, with 12 bases sitting between them. CDR3 sequence reads: CASSKNADSYEQYF. For the CDR3, the DNA is TGTGCCAGCAGTAAAAACGCGGACTCCTACGAGCAGTACTTC.

This clone showed up just once. The chain carries TRBV9 and TRBJ1-2; possibly TRBD1 for D (6 bases). Germline V gene lookup returns CDR1 SGDLS and CDR2 YYNGEE. Trimming shortened V by 2 bases and J by 4 bases, and 12 bases separated the two germline ends. CDR3 size: 14 residues. The CDR3 DNA reads as TGTGCCAGCAGCGTGGGTCAGGGGTCCTATGGCTACACCTTC. Its protein is CASSVGQGSYGYTF.

This clone was detected a few times. The rearrangement uses TRBV19 and TRBJ2-7, with 11 bases identical to TRBD1. Trimming cost V 5 bases and J 2 bases; bases outside gene matches: 5. CDR1 is LNHDA, CDR2 SQIVND, per germline (reference sequence). The CDR3 has 15 amino acids. The CDR3 sequence is CASSLRGQGAYEQYF. For the CDR3, the DNA is TGTGCCAGTAGTCTCCGGGGACAGGGGGCCTACGAGCAGTACTTC.

This chain links TRBV9 with TRBJ2-1; 11 positions match TRBD2. The CDR3 has 16 residues. Germline V lookup: CDR1 SGDLS, CDR2 YYNGEE. V dropped 4 bases and J dropped 0; count of bases not matched to a gene: 3. The CDR3 loop reads CASSPGLAGSYNEQFF. CDR3 sequence (DNA): TGTGCCAGCAGCCCCGGACTAGCGGGCTCCTACAATGAGCAGTTCTTC.

This chain uses TRBV5-4 with TRBJ1-4; D is possibly TRBD1 (6 bases). Germline V gene lookup returns CDR1 SGHNT and CDR2 YYREEE (reference sequence). The CDR3 spans 15 residues. V was pared by 0 bases and J by 10 bases, with 16 bases between. Here the CDR3 reads CASSLGHGGAGKLFF. CDR3 DNA sequence: TGTGCCAGCAGCTTGGGTCACGGGGGGGCTGGAAAACTGTTTTTT.

The chain links TRBV7-9 to TRBJ2-7, with 7 bases aligning to TRBD2. The V segment lost 1 base and the J segment 4 bases; nucleotides outside the gene matches: 10. The CDR3 is made up of 16 amino acids. CDR1 is SEHNR and CDR2 is FQNEAQ in the germline V gene (reference sequence). The CDR3 loop is CASSLDEGREAYEQYF. CDR3 nucleotides: TGTGCCAGCAGCTTAGACGAGGGGAGGGAGGCTTACGAGCAGTACTTC. The full variable domain, rest sourced from reference TRBV7-9 and TRBJ2-7, is DTGVSQNPRHKITKRGQNVTFRCDPISEHNRLYWYRQTLGQGPEFLTYFQNEAQLEKSRLLSDRFSAERPKGSFSTLEIQRTEQGDSAMYLCASSLDEGREAYEQYFGPGTRLTVT.

This rearrangement joins TRBV5-4 to TRBJ2-3, with 9 positions matching TRBD2. This CDR3 has 16 residues. J gave up 3 bases and V 4 bases, and 9 bases lay outside the gene matches. CDR1 SGHNT and CDR2 YYREEE come from the germline V gene (reference sequence). The CDR3 region has the DNA TGTGCCAGCAGCCCGGCACGTACTAGCGGGACAGATACGCAGTATTTT. This codes for CASSPARTSGTDTQYF.

The chain combines TRBV7-3 with TRBJ2-1, with D hard to call. The germline V gene encodes CDR1 SGHTA and CDR2 FQGTGA. Trimming removed 3 bases at V and 0 bases at J, with 9 bases between. The CDR3 totals 15 residues. In DNA form, the CDR3 reads TGTGCCAGCAGCTTTTCCGGAGTCTCCTACAATGAGCAGTTCTTC. Translating gives CASSFSGVSYNEQFF.

The table lists this clone with a count of one. This chain uses TRBV7-9 with TRBJ1-5; 10 bases line up with TRBD1. Germline CDR1 SEHNR, CDR2 FQNEAQ (reference sequence). Losses at the gene ends were 1 base for V and 8 bases for J; bases not matched to a gene: 8. This CDR3 is built from 16 residues. This CDR3 is CASSLEGQGFLEPQHF. The CDR3 DNA follows: TGTGCCAGCAGCTTAGAGGGACAGGGGTTTCTCGAGCCCCAGCATTTT.

This clone was seen a single time. This chain links TRBV6-4 with TRBJ2-3; TRBD2 matches at 10 bases. After removal of 7 bases from V and 6 bases from J, the junction contained 10 bases not matched to a gene. The length of the CDR3 is 15 residues. Germline V CDR1 and CDR2: MRHNA, SNTAGT. CDR3 region: CASTPSGGAGDTQYF. The DNA of the CDR3 is TGTGCCAGCACCCCGAGCGGGGGGGCCGGGGATACGCAGTATTTT.

The chain is built from TRBV19 and TRBJ1-4; tentatively, D is TRBD1 (6 bases). The CDR3 sequence is 16 residues long. Trimming left V 1 base short and J 8 bases short, with 17 bases between. CDR1 is LNHDA and CDR2 is SQIVND in the germline V gene (reference sequence). CDR3: CASSIAPDRPSEKLFF. In DNA, the CDR3 is TGTGCCAGTAGTATAGCTCCGGACAGACCTTCGGAAAAACTGTTTTTT.

V and J are TRBV9 and TRBJ2-5, with 8 nucleotides matching TRBD2. CDR1 is SGDLS, CDR2 YYNGEE, per germline. This CDR3 has 14 residues. Trimming cost V 4 bases and J 5 bases; bases outside gene matches: 7. The CDR3, as DNA: TGTGCCAGCAGCCCCGCGGGGGGCGGTGAGACCCAGTACTTC. It specifies CASSPAGGGETQYF.

This clone was found a few times. The chain links TRBV5-1 to TRBJ2-5; TRBD2 is a possible D gene (6 bases). Per germline, CDR1 SGHRS and CDR2 YFSETQ. V was cut by 4 bases and J by 5 bases, with 18 bases left in between. The CDR3 totals 15 residues. The CDR3 is CASSVGGVIVETQYF. In DNA, the CDR3 is TGCGCCAGCAGCGTAGGAGGGGTTATCGTCGAGACCCAGTACTTC.